This T cell receptor (beta chain) appears in the sequencing data of a study of human T cells and chemical hapten exposure. Across the whole study: Weekly administration of diphenylcyclopropenone to the scalp of patients continued throughout the roughly 26-week study.

This CDR3 has 16 amino acids. Germline CDR1 is KGHDR and CDR2 is SFDVKD. Germline trimming cut 3 bases from V and 6 bases from J; bases unmatched to any gene: 10. Overall study findings and caveats: Alopecia in all donors means immunity may differ from healthy individuals.

TCRdb re-analysed the RACE reads in MiXCR, keeping a single row per CDR3 protein. The sample shows 85,000 to 95,000 distinct CDR3 sequences, roughly 11% of them seen only once. This clonotype was found many times. No antigen is known for it. Time point specified: patch test 2, 6 weeks after DPC sensitization. The treatment is: therapeutic diphenylcyclopropenone sensitization with weekly scalp DPC. Extraction of total RNA was performed on unfractionated whole blood. V usage is TRBV24-1 and J usage is TRBJ2-3; 8 bases agree with TRBD2. The receptor's source is a man aged 35-49 years with alopecia areata. Some clones in this sample may be carry-over from other donors' samples. Sequencing used whole blood, obtained in connection with sensitization to the hapten diphenylcyclopropenone (DPC). The CDR3 sequence: CATSDVRGLAADTQYF. In DNA, the CDR3 is TGTGCCACCAGTGATGTGCGAGGACTAGCAGCCGATACGCAGTATTTT.